This TCR beta chain originates from a study of T cells in Graves' hyperthyroidism and ophthalmopathy. Authors of the study amplified TCR beta CDR3 regions from RNA transcripts. HTBI primers were used for first-round RT-PCR of the TCR CDR3. Using its own MiXCR run on the multiplex PCR reads, TCRdb lists one record per CDR3 protein. Of roughly 560,000 distinct CDR3 sequences listed, roughly 15% are singletons. As regards this clonotype: Its antigen is undetermined.

The study, taken as a whole, reports: Blood held most thyroid clonotypes expanded above 0.001 frequency. The model predicted ophthalmopathy a median about 6.6 months before onset.

This CDR3 contains 14 residues. Germline V gene sequence: CDR1 SGHTA, CDR2 FQGNSA. V dropped 6 bases and J dropped 4; count of bases not matched to a gene: 8. This chain uses TRBV7-2 with TRBJ2-7, with TRBD1 identical over 8 bases. The sequence came from a woman aged 40 to 49 with Graves' ophthalmopathy. Source material: blood. The CDR3 loop is CASRVGQGFYEQYF. The CDR3 nucleotides read TGTGCCAGCAGGGTCGGACAGGGTTTTTACGAGCAGTACTTC.